A selection of T cell receptor beta chains follows, all from one sample in a study of regulatory T cells in long-lasting Graves disease. TCRdb called the multiplex PCR reads again in MiXCR, with one record for every CDR3 protein. Of 200,000 to 250,000 distinct CDR3 sequences in the sample, approximately 20% were seen once. The material sequenced was peripheral blood mononuclear cells (PBMCs), taken at new diagnosis, from a patient treated with antithyroid drugs. These receptors were taken from a female donor with Graves disease. Each CDR3 is given with its conserved first and last residue. Fields, in order: D gene, V gene, clone size, J gene, CDR3 protein, CDR3 DNA. The D gene is left open where the match is weak. Not all rows give a size; the values are once, few, many and, for expanded clones, a class.

>TRBD2|TRBV2|many|TRBJ2-1
CASSGTSGSYNEQFF
TGTGCCAGCAGTGGGACTAGCGGGAGTTACAATGAGCAGTTCTTC
>NA|TRBV6-5|NA|TRBJ2-1
CASSYWGDEQFF
TGTGCCAGCAGTTACTGGGGGGATGAGCAGTTCTTC
>NA|TRBV19|many|TRBJ1-2
CASQRGDYGYTF
TGTGCCAGTCAGAGGGGTGACTATGGCTACACCTTC
>NA|TRBV24-1|many|TRBJ1-2
CATSDQGHGYTF
TGTGCCACCAGTGATCAGGGACATGGCTACACCTTC
>TRBD1|TRBV20-1|many|TRBJ1-4
CSAPGTGGDEKLFF
TGCAGTGCGCCTGGGACAGGGGGAGATGAAAAACTGTTTTTT
>NA|TRBV7-2|NA|TRBJ2-2
CASSLAPGHFTGELFF
TGTGCCAGCAGCTTAGCCCCGGGACATTTCACCGGGGAGCTGTTTTTT
>NA|TRBV2|few|TRBJ2-7
CASRGTEAGKQYF
TGTGCCAGCCGCGGGACGGAGGCTGGGAAGCAGTACTTC
>TRBD2|TRBV20-1|many|TRBJ2-7
CSASKTSGRYEQYF
TGCAGTGCTAGCAAGACTAGCGGGAGATACGAGCAGTACTTC
>NA|TRBV7-8|NA|TRBJ1-5
CASSLNGDRRVYSNQPQHF
TGTGCCAGCAGCTTAAACGGTGACCGGAGGGTCTATAGCAATCAGCCCCAGCATTTT
>NA|TRBV20-1|many|TRBJ1-1
CSARRQGAANTEAFF
TGCAGTGCTAGAAGGCAGGGTGCGGCCAACACTGAAGCTTTCTTT
>NA|TRBV6-4|few|TRBJ2-3
CASSDSGGSTDTQYF
TGTGCCAGCAGTGACTCGGGCGGGAGCACAGATACGCAGTATTTT
>NA|TRBV6-1|NA|TRBJ2-7
CASKDRTYEQYF
TGTGCCAGCAAAGACAGAACCTACGAGCAGTACTTC
>NA|TRBV28|many|TRBJ1-1
CASSWGMNTEAFF
TGTGCCAGCAGTTGGGGCATGAACACTGAAGCTTTCTTT
>TRBD1|TRBV7-2|NA|TRBJ2-7
CASSLPRTGGYEQYF
TGTGCCAGCAGCTTACCCCGGACAGGGGGCTACGAGCAGTACTTC
>TRBD2|TRBV29-1|many|TRBJ2-3
CSVESLAGVGSDTQYF
TGCAGCGTGGAAAGCTTAGCGGGAGTTGGTTCAGATACGCAGTATTTT
>NA|TRBV28|many|TRBJ1-2
CASTPEAAVNYGYTF
TGTGCCAGCACCCCGGAGGCGGCAGTTAACTATGGCTACACCTTC
>TRBD1|TRBV30|once|TRBJ1-5
CAWTLGQGANQPQHF
TGTGCCTGGACCCTAGGACAGGGGGCAAATCAGCCCCAGCATTTT
>TRBD2|TRBV27|many|TRBJ2-1
CASSFGGGSYNEQFF
TGTGCCAGCAGTTTCGGGGGGGGTTCCTACAATGAGCAGTTCTTC
>NA|TRBV5-1|many|TRBJ2-2
CASSLDFWDGANTGELFF
TGCGCCAGCAGCTTGGATTTCTGGGACGGGGCGAACACCGGGGAGCTGTTTTTT
>NA|TRBV25-1|many|TRBJ1-6
CASRQGNSPLHF
TGTGCCAGCAGACAGGGAAATTCACCCCTCCACTTT
>NA|TRBV7-9|many|TRBJ1-1
CASSSGAGAFF
TGTGCCAGCAGCTCCGGCGCGGGAGCTTTCTTT
>TRBD2|TRBV6-1|many|TRBJ2-1
CASSAWTSGVNEQFF
TGTGCCAGCAGTGCCTGGACTAGCGGGGTAAATGAGCAGTTCTTC
>NA|TRBV2|NA|TRBJ2-5
CASSDKGEETQYF
TGTGCCAGCAGTGACAAGGGGGAAGAGACCCAGTACTTC
>NA|TRBV20-1|many|TRBJ2-1
CSAMDPKTSTEQFF
TGCAGTGCCATGGACCCGAAAACTAGCACTGAGCAGTTCTTC
>TRBD1|TRBV2|NA|TRBJ2-2
CASREGQGYTGELFF
TGTGCCAGCAGAGAAGGACAGGGTTATACCGGGGAGCTGTTTTTT
>NA|TRBV28|many|TRBJ1-2
CASSLDGEDDGYTF
TGTGCCAGCAGTTTAGACGGGGAGGACGATGGCTACACCTTC
>NA|TRBV7-2|NA|TRBJ2-7
CASSTDPAANSYEQYF
TGTGCCAGCAGCACTGACCCGGCGGCGAACTCCTACGAGCAGTACTTC
>TRBD2|TRBV19|NA|TRBJ2-3
CASNSGNTQYF
TGTGCCAGCAACAGCGGGAATACGCAGTATTTT
>TRBD1|TRBV12-3/TRBV12-4|many|TRBJ1-1
CASSLTGLQAFF
TGTGCCAGCAGTTTGACAGGGCTTCAAGCTTTCTTT
>NA|TRBV6-2/TRBV6-3|many|TRBJ1-2
CASSERYSNYGYTF
TGTGCCAGCAGTGAGAGGTACAGCAACTATGGCTACACCTTC
>NA|TRBV11-2|many|TRBJ2-1
CASSLDFLNEQFF
TGTGCCAGCAGCTTAGATTTTTTGAATGAGCAGTTCTTC
>TRBD2|TRBV24-1|many|TRBJ2-2
CATSDTGGEENTGELFF
TGTGCCACCAGTGATACCGGGGGGGAGGAGAACACCGGGGAGCTGTTTTTT
>NA|TRBV12-3/TRBV12-4|many|TRBJ1-2
CASSTRGRGGYTF
TGTGCCAGCAGTACACGGGGGCGAGGGGGCTACACCTTC
>NA|TRBV20-1|NA|TRBJ2-3
CSAYSGASTDTQYF
TGCAGTGCTTACAGCGGAGCTAGCACAGATACGCAGTATTTT
>NA|TRBV10-1|many|TRBJ2-7
CASSEPSRVGREQYF
TGCGCCAGCAGTGAGCCATCCAGGGTGGGGAGGGAGCAGTACTTC
>NA|TRBV11-3|many|TRBJ2-2
CASSLVGELFF
TGTGCCAGCAGCTTAGTCGGGGAGCTGTTTTTT
>TRBD2|TRBV12-3/TRBV12-4|many|TRBJ2-5
CASSLGSGSREAQYF
TGTGCCAGCAGTTTAGGTAGCGGGAGTCGGGAGGCCCAGTACTTC